Each of the 29 T cell receptor beta chains below was sequenced from the same sample in a study of T cell responses to AZD1222 COVID-19 vaccine. Sequencing used immunoSEQ multiplex PCR; TCRdb keeps in-frame clones, though not all of them. The data contain under 140,000 clones, less than 95% of them singletons. The source was peripheral blood, collected 28 days after the second AZD1222 dose. The receptors stem from an adult who received the AZD1222 COVID-19 vaccine.

V usage is TRBV20-1 and J usage is TRBJ1-5; 7 bases map to TRBD1. This CDR3 is 14 amino acids long. CDR1 is DFQATT, CDR2 SNEGSKA, per germline (reference sequence). The V segment lost 3 bases and the J segment 4 bases; nucleotides outside the gene matches: 6. This chain's CDR3 is CSASGTGVNQPQHF. DNA of the CDR3: TGCAGTGCTAGTGGTACAGGGGTTAATCAGCCCCAGCATTTT.

The rearrangement joins TRBV4-1 to TRBJ1-2; possible D gene TRBD1, 6 bases. This CDR3 is 15 amino acids long. V lost 2 bases and J lost 0, with 10 bases in between. Germline CDR1 MGHRA, CDR2 YSYEKL. The CDR3 is CASSQTNRANYGYTF. The CDR3 coding sequence is TGCGCCAGCAGCCAAACTAACAGGGCTAACTATGGCTACACCTTC.

V and J are TRBV14 and TRBJ2-6, with D uncertain. CDR1 is SGHDN and CDR2 is FVKESK in the germline V gene. Trimming cost V 4 bases and J 0 bases, with 10 bases left between them. The CDR3 consists of 16 residues. CDR3 DNA sequence: TGTGCCAGCAGCCGCGGACGGACCTCTGGGGCCAACGTCCTGACTTTC. As protein: CASSRGRTSGANVLTF. Variable domain in full (rest from reference TRBV14 and TRBJ2-6): EAGVTQFPSHSVIEKGQTVTLRCDPISGHDNLYWYRRVMGKEIKFLLHFVKESKQDESGMPNNRFLAERTGGTYSTLKVQPAELEDSGVYFCASSRGRTSGANVLTFGAGSRLTVL.

The chain uses TRBV27 and TRBJ2-1; no clear D gene. Trimming cost V 7 bases and J 1 base, with 14 bases left between them. The CDR3 totals 15 residues. Germline V gives CDR1 MNHEY, CDR2 SMNVEV (reference sequence). CDR3 DNA: TGTGCCAGCACCCCCCTTGGCGGTTCCTACAATGAGCAGTTCTTC. Translation gives CASTPLGGSYNEQFF.

The chain carries TRBV27 and TRBJ1-1; 7 bases map to TRBD1. This CDR3 has 13 residues. V lost 5 bases and J lost 4; bases outside the gene matches: 4. Germline V gene data show CDR1 as MNHEY and CDR2 as SMNVEV (reference sequence). CDR3 coding DNA: TGTGCCAGCAGTCGCGACAGGGCCACTGAAGCTTTCTTT. Its translation is CASSRDRATEAFF.

The chain is built from TRBV21-1 and TRBJ2-1. TRBV21-1 has pseudogene status. CDR3 size: 9 residues. The CDR3 DNA follows: TGTGCCAGCAGGTCGAGGACCCTCTTC. Encoded protein: CASRSRTLF.

The chain employs TRBV4-1 and TRBJ2-1; 9 bases map to TRBD2. V shed 2 bases, J shed 12 bases, and the junction held 20 bases outside the gene matches. Germline V gives CDR1 MGHRA, CDR2 YSYEKL. The CDR3 has 18 residues. The CDR3 region is CASSQTDKTSGRLGRQFF. The CDR3 DNA reads as TGCGCCAGCAGCCAAACGGATAAGACTAGCGGAAGGTTAGGGCGGCAGTTCTTC.

The genes are TRBV18 and TRBJ2-7; 8 nucleotides match TRBD1. The CDR3 has 16 amino acids. J was trimmed by 5 bases and V by 4 bases; bases with no gene match: 13. Germline loops: CDR1 KGHSH, CDR2 LQKENI. The CDR3 DNA sequence: TGTGCCAGCTCACTAACACGGACAGGGACCGGGGACGAGCAGTACTTC. The encoded protein is CASSLTRTGTGDEQYF.

The rearrangement uses TRBV14 and TRBJ2-7, with 7 bases lining up with TRBD1. This CDR3 has 14 residues. Trimming took 0 bases from V and 3 from J; bases not matched to a gene: 2. Germline V lookup: CDR1 SGHDN, CDR2 FVKESK. CDR3 sequence: CASSQDWDSYEQYF. Written as DNA, the CDR3 is TGTGCCAGCAGCCAAGACTGGGACAGCTACGAGCAGTACTTC.

This chain joins TRBV7-8 and TRBJ2-7, with D maybe TRBD1 (5 bases). Trimming cost V 5 bases and J 3 bases, with 17 bases left between them. Per the germline V gene, CDR1 is SGHVS and CDR2 is FQNEAQ. CDR3 length: 15 amino acids. The DNA of the CDR3 is TGTGCCAGCAGCGGGGTGGGGCAGGGCTACTACGAGCAGTACTTC. Its translation: CASSGVGQGYYEQYF.

The chain employs TRBV27 and TRBJ2-7, with 8 bases that match TRBD2. The CDR3 sequence is 15 residues long. Germline values: CDR1 MNHEY, CDR2 SMNVEV (reference sequence). Trimming at V came to 5 bases and at J to 4 bases, leaving 10 bases not matched to a gene. CDR3 bases: TGTGCCAGCAGTCTTTCCAGCGGGAGCGTTTACGAGCAGTACTTC. Protein: CASSLSSGSVYEQYF.

The V and J genes are TRBV6-5 and TRBJ2-7; D assignment may be TRBD1 or TRBD2 (5 bases each). With 7 bases removed from V and 4 bases from J, the gap between germline ends came to 20 bases. CDR1 is MNHEY and CDR2 is SVGAGI in the germline V gene. There are 15 residues in the CDR3. CDR3 loop: CASIGEGLGPYEQYF. The CDR3 DNA reads as TGTGCCAGCATTGGAGAGGGGCTTGGACCTTACGAGCAGTACTTC.

This clone was seen only once. The J gene is TRBJ1-5, the V gene TRBV10-2; TRBD1 might be the D (6 bases). V was pared by 6 bases and J by 6 bases, with 12 bases between. This CDR3 has 13 residues. The germline V gene has CDR1 WSHSY and CDR2 SAAADI. CDR3 region: CASRQGEGQPQHF. CDR3 coding DNA: TGCGCCAGCAGACAGGGTGAAGGTCAGCCCCAGCATTTT.

The genes are TRBV7-2 and TRBJ1-4; unclear D gene. The germline V gene encodes CDR1 SGHTA and CDR2 FQGNSA. The CDR3 loop spans 14 amino acids. Deletions cut 3 bases from V and 0 bases from J, with 5 bases between. The CDR3 protein is CASSFWTTNEKLFF. The CDR3 coding sequence is TGTGCCAGCAGCTTTTGGACAACTAATGAAAAACTGTTTTTT. Full variable domain (rest looked up from reference TRBV7-2 and TRBJ1-4): GAGVSQSPSNKVTEKGKDVELRCDPISGHTALYWYRQSLGQGLEFLIYFQGNSAPDKSGLPSDRFSAERTGGSVSTLTIQRTQQEDSAVYLCASSFWTTNEKLFFGSGTQLSVL.

This sequence joins TRBV27 and TRBJ1-1; D possibly corresponds to TRBD1 (6 bases). This CDR3 is built from 12 residues. V was clipped by 8 bases and J by 6 bases, with 13 bases between them. Germline V gene lookup returns CDR1 MNHEY and CDR2 SMNVEV (reference sequence). CDR3 sequence reads: CASVSQGSEAFF. For the CDR3, the DNA is TGTGCCAGCGTCTCTCAGGGGTCTGAAGCTTTCTTT.

The chain couples TRBV6-5 to TRBJ1-5, with D perhaps matching TRBD1 (5 bases). Germline V gives CDR1 MNHEY, CDR2 SVGAGI. V was pared by 5 bases and J by 8 bases, with 19 bases between. This CDR3 is 15 amino acids long. The CDR3 DNA sequence: TGTGCCAGCAGTCCCCTGACCCCCGGCAGGGAGCCCCAGCATTTT. It encodes CASSPLTPGREPQHF.

The chain has TRBV3-1 (or the pseudogene TRBV3-2) and TRBJ1-5; D may be TRBD1 (6 bases). This CDR3 contains 14 residues. Deletions cut 4 bases from V and 6 bases from J, with 13 bases between. Germline CDR1 and CDR2: LGHDT and YNNKEL (reference sequence). The CDR3 DNA sequence: TGTGCCAGCAGCCTACAGGGTAAGGGTCAGCCCCAGCATTTT. This sequence encodes CASSLQGKGQPQHF.

The chain combines TRBV10-1 with TRBJ2-2; D not resolved. The CDR3 spans 13 residues. Germline V gives CDR1 WNHNN, CDR2 SYGVQD (reference sequence). V lost 7 bases and J lost 2, with 8 bases in between. CDR3: CASNSQNTGELFF. The CDR3 DNA reads as TGCGCCAGCAATTCCCAAAACACCGGGGAGCTGTTTTTT.

The V and J genes are TRBV2 and TRBJ2-7; the match to TRBD1 covers 7 bases. The CDR3 is 13 residues long. Germline lookup yields CDR1 SNHLY and CDR2 FYNNEI. J gave up 2 bases and V 3 bases, and 1 base lay outside the gene matches. CDR3 bases: TGTGCCAGCAGTGACACAGGGGCCTACGAGCAGTACTTC. Its translation: CASSDTGAYEQYF.

The chain employs TRBV12-3 or TRBV12-4 and TRBJ1-1, with 8 bases fitting TRBD1. The CDR3 covers 12 residues. V lost 5 bases, J lost 10 bases, and 6 bases stayed unmatched. The CDR3 loop reads CASSLQGAIAFF. DNA for the CDR3: TGTGCCAGCAGTCTTCAGGGGGCTATAGCTTTCTTT.

The chain combines TRBV12-5 with TRBJ1-3; no definite D call. This CDR3 is 17 amino acids long. Trimming pared 0 bases from V and 4 bases from J, leaving 16 bases between. CDR1 is LGHNT and CDR2 is FRNRAP in the germline V gene. The CDR3 bases are TGTGCTAGTGGTTTGGTACCAACGGCCTTGGCCGGAAACACCATATATTTT. This gives the protein CASGLVPTALAGNTIYF.

The CDR3 DNA sequence: TGTGCCATCAGCCGGGACAGCTCCTACAATGAGCAGTTCTTC. Translation gives CAISRDSSYNEQFF. The chain employs TRBV10-3 and TRBJ2-1; TRBD1 aligns across 7 bases. This CDR3 has 14 amino acids. V lost 6 bases and J lost 0; bases outside the gene matches: 2. CDR1 and CDR2 from the germline V gene are ENHRY and SYGVKD.

The genes are TRBV5-1 and TRBJ2-1; D is possibly TRBD1 (6 bases). The V and J ends lost 4 bases and 9 bases respectively, with 11 bases between them. Germline lookup yields CDR1 SGHRS and CDR2 YFSETQ. This CDR3 has 12 residues. DNA for the CDR3: TGCGCCAGCAGCGACACAGGGAGTGAGCAGTTCTTC. It codes for CASSDTGSEQFF.

This chain links TRBV12-3 or TRBV12-4 with TRBJ1-1; D unresolved. The CDR3 runs to 13 residues. Between the trimmed V and J ends, which lost 5 bases and 2 bases, there was a span of 9 bases. CDR3 DNA: TGTGCCAGCAGTAACCAGGCTAACACTGAAGCTTTCTTT. This gives the protein CASSNQANTEAFF.

The sample holds one count of this clone. The chain recombines TRBV28 with TRBJ1-1, with D possibly being TRBD1 (5 bases). The ends were cut back, 8 bases at V and 1 base at J, with 17 bases in the middle. This CDR3 has 15 amino acids. Germline V gene lookup returns CDR1 MDHEN and CDR2 SYDVKM. The CDR3 loop is CASSDMAGRNTEAFF. CDR3 nucleotide sequence: TGTGCCAGCTCGGACATGGCAGGCCGGAACACTGAAGCTTTCTTT.

The rearrangement links TRBV28 to TRBJ2-7; no clear D gene. The germline CDR1 and CDR2 sequences are MDHEN and SYDVKM. The CDR3 spans 15 residues. Trimming took 4 bases from V and 1 from J, leaving 14 bases between them. CDR3 in amino acids: CASSSHVARSYEQYF. The DNA for the CDR3 is TGTGCCAGCAGTTCCCACGTGGCTCGATCCTACGAGCAGTACTTC.

J is TRBJ2-3 and V is TRBV7-9, with 7 bases that match TRBD1. Germline values: CDR1 SEHNR, CDR2 FQNEAQ (reference sequence). The J segment lost 3 bases and the V segment lost 6 bases, leaving 3 bases of the junction unmatched. The CDR3 totals 13 residues. Here the CDR3 DNA reads TGTGCCAGCAGAGACAGGGTGACAGATACGCAGTATTTT. Protein sequence: CASRDRVTDTQYF.

This chain joins TRBV5-4 and TRBJ2-1; 15 bases map to TRBD2. V was clipped by 4 bases and J by 6 bases; unmatched bases: 5. CDR1 and CDR2 from the germline V gene are SGHNT and YYREEE (reference sequence). The CDR3 is made up of 16 amino acids. The CDR3 DNA follows: TGTGCCAGCAGCCGGGGACTAGCGGGAGGCAGCAATGAGCAGTTCTTC. The encoded protein is CASSRGLAGGSNEQFF.

The chain joins TRBV6-5 to TRBJ2-7; TRBD1 is a possible D gene (6 bases). Germline values: CDR1 MNHEY, CDR2 SVGAGI. Trimming pared 4 bases from V and 3 bases from J, leaving 13 bases between. The CDR3 totals 14 residues. CDR3 loop: CASSFRTAIYEQYF. CDR3 bases: TGTGCCAGCAGTTTTAGGACAGCCATCTACGAGCAGTACTTC.